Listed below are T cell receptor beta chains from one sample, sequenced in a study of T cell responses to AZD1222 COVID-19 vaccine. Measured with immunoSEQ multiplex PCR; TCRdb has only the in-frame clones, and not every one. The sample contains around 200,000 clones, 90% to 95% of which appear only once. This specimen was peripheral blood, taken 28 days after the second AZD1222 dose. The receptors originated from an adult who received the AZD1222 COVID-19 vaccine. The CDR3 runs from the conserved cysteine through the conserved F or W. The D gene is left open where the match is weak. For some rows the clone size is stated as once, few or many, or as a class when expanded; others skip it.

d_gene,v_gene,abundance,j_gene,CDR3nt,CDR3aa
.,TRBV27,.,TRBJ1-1,TGTGCCAGCAGTTCCAGGACAGCAAACACTGAAGCTTTCTTT,CASSSRTANTEAFF
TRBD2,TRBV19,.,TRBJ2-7,TGTGCCAGTAGTATCGGTAGCGGGGGCGACAGCTCCTACGAGCAGTACTTC,CASSIGSGGDSSYEQYF
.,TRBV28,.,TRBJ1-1,TGTGCCAGCAGCCCTGGGGCCCTGGAGGCTTTCTTT,CASSPGALEAFF
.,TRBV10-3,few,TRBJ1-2,TGTGCCGCACGTCCCGGGACCCAGACGAACTATGGCTACACCTTC,CAARPGTQTNYGYTF
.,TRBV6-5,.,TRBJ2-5,TGTGCCAGCACGGGGATTAGGACCTTCCAAGAGACCCAGTACTTC,CASTGIRTFQETQYF
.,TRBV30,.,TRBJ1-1,TGTGCCTGGAGTCCAACTGACAGGTGGGGCACTGAAGCTTTCTTT,CAWSPTDRWGTEAFF
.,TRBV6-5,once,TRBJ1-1,TGTGCCAGCAGTTACTCGATTTTAGAGGGAAACACTGAAGCTTTCTTT,CASSYSILEGNTEAFF
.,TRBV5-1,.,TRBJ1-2,TGCGCCAGCGGGGTGGGCCCGACAGCTAACTATGGCTACACCTTC,CASGVGPTANYGYTF
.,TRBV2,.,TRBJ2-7,TGTGCCAGCAGCCCTCAGGACGGTCTTAACGAGCAGTACTTC,CASSPQDGLNEQYF
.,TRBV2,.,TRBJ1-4,TGTGCCAGCCACTCCAACGGCGAAAAACTGTTTTTT,CASHSNGEKLFF
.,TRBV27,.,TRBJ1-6,TGTGCCAGCAACCCAAGCTCCTATAATTCACCCCTCCACTTT,CASNPSSYNSPLHF
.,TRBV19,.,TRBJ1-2,TGTGCCAGCAAGAGAGGGTCATTGGGCTACACCTTC,CASKRGSLGYTF
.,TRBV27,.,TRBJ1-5,TGTGCCAGCAGTCAGGACCGGGATCAGCCCCAGCATTTT,CASSQDRDQPQHF
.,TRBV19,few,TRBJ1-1,TGTGCCAGTAGGCCCTTGGTAGGGAAGCGGTCCGAAGCTTTCTTT,CASRPLVGKRSEAFF
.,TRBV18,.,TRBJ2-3,TGTGCCAGCTCACCAGTCACCACAGATACGCAGTATTTT,CASSPVTTDTQYF
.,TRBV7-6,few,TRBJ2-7,TGTGCCAGCAGCTTAGGGCTAGCGTACGAGCAGTACTTC,CASSLGLAYEQYF
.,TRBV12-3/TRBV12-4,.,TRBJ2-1,TGTGCCAGCAGGAAGGGGGGGGACAATGAGCAGTTCTTC,CASRKGGDNEQFF
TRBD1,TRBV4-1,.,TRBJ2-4,TGCGCCAGCAGCTCGGGGACAGGGCGGACCAAAAACATTCAGTACTTC,CASSSGTGRTKNIQYF
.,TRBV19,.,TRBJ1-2,TGTGCCAGTACCCTACGTAAGGGAAAGAGAGGCTACACCTTC,CASTLRKGKRGYTF
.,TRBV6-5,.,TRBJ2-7,TGTGCCAGCAGAACCACCCTGACAGCACCCTACGAGCAGTACTTC,CASRTTLTAPYEQYF
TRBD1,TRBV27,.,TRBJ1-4,TGTGCCGCAGGACAGGGGGCTCGCTCTAATGAAAAACTGTTTTTT,CAAGQGARSNEKLFF
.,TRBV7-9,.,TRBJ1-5,TGTGCCAGCAGCCCCGACATAAATCAGCCCCAGCATTTT,CASSPDINQPQHF